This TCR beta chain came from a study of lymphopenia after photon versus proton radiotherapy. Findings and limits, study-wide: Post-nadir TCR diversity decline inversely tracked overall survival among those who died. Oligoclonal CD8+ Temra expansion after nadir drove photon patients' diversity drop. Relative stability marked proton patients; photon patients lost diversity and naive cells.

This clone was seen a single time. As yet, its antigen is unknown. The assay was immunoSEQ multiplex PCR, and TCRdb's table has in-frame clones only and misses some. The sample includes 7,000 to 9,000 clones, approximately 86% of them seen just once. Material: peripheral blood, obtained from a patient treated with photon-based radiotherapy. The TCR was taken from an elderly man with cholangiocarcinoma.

CDR3 loop: CASRGADRNEKLFF. The CDR3 coding sequence is TGTGCCAGCAGGGGGGCTGACCGAAATGAAAAACTGTTTTTT. The rearrangement uses TRBV7-9 and TRBJ1-4; D possibly corresponds to TRBD1 (6 bases). The CDR3 loop spans 14 amino acids. V lost 6 bases, J lost 5 bases, and 13 bases lay in between. Per the germline V gene, CDR1 is SEHNR and CDR2 is FQNEAQ (reference sequence).